This TCR beta chain came from a study of molecular identifiers for immune sequencing clone quantification. Naive CD8 T cells were FACS-sorted by CD8+CD4-CCR7+CD45RA+ markers. V lost 4 bases and J lost 8, with 17 bases in between. The CDR3 has 14 amino acids. Germline V gene sequence: CDR1 MNHNS, CDR2 SASEGT. Regarding the study as a whole: Over 99% of CMV-specific effector molecules, but under 1% of naive ones, were in clones above 20 copies.

As to this clonotype: Its antigen is undetermined. The conserved phenylalanine or tryptophan normally closing the CDR3 is absent here, so this likely arose from a read error.

Previously described methods and listed TCR primers produced bulk TCR libraries. TCRdb re-analysed the PCR reads in MiXCR, keeping a single row per CDR3 protein. The table records roughly 93,000 distinct CDR3 sequences, approximately 25% of them present only once. The TCR sequence derives from a human donor in good health. Some libraries in this study had Jurkat cell RNA spiked in. Material for sequencing was naive CD8+ T cells from blood, with Jurkat cell RNA spiked in. Subset meaning: FACS-sorted CD8+CD4-CCR7+CD45RA+ naive T cells. The V gene is TRBV6-1, the J gene TRBJ1-2, with D possibly matching TRBD1 (5 bases). CDR3 protein: CASSAGTGMGGYTL. The CDR3 DNA sequence: TGTGCCAGCAGTGCAGGGACGGGGATGGGCGGCTACACCCTC.